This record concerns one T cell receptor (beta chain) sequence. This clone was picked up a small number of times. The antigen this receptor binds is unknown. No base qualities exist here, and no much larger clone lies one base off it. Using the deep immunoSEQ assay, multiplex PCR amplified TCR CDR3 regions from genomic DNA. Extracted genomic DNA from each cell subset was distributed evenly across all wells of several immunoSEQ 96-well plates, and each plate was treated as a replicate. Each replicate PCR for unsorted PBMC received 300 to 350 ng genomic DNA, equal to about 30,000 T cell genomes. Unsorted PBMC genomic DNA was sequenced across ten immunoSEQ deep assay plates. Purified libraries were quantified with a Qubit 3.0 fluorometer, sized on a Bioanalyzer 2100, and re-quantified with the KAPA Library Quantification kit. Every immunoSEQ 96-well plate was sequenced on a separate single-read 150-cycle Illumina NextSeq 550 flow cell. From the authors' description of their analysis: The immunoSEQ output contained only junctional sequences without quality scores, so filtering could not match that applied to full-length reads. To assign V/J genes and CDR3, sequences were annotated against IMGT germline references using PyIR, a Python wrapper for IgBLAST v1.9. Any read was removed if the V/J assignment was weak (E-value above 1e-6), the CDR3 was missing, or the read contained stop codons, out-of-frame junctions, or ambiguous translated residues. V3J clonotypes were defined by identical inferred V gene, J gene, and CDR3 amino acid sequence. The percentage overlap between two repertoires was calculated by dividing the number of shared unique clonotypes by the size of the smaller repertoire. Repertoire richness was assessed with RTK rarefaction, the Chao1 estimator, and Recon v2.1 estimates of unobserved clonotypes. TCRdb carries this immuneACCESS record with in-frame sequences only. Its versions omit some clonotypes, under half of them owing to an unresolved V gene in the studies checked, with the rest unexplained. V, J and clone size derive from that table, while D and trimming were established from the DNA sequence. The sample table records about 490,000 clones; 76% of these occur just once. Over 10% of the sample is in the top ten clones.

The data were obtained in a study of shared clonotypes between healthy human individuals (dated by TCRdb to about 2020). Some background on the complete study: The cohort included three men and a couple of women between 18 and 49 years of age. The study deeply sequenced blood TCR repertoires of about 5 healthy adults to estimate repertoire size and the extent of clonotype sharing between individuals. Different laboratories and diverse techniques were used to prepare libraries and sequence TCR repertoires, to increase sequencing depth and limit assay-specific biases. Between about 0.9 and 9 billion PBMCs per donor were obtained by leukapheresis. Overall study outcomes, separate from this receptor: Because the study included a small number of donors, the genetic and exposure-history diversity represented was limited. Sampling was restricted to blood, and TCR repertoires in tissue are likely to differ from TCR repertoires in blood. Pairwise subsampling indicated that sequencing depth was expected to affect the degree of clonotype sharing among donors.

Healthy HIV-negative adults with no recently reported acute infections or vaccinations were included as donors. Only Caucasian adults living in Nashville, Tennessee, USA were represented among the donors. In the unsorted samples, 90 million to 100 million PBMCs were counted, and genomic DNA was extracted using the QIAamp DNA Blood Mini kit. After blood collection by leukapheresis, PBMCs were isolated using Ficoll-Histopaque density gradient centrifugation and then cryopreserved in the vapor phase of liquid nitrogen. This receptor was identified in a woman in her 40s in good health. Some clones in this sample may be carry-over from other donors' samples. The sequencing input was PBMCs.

The sequenced DNA is TGTGCCAGCAGCGTGAGCGGGAGCGATGCCGGGGAGCTGTTTTTT. This gives the protein CASSVSGSDAGELFF. This sequence uses TRBV2 and TRBJ2-2; 8 central nucleotides agree with TRBD2. The germline V end is reduced by 6 bases and the J end by 6 bases; junction bases left unmatched: 9. From its cysteine to its phenylalanine, the CDR3 spans 15 amino acids. The only DNA kept is the CDR3, 45 bases in frame from the first base. The germline V gene gives CDR1 as SNHLY and CDR2 as FYNNEI.